This passage covers 25 T cell receptor beta chains from one sample sequenced in a study of CD8 T cells in Susac syndrome. Random hexamers were used to reverse transcribe the RNA input (about 0.5 to 1 ug). Each CDR3 protein is one row after TCRdb ran MiXCR on the immunoSEQ multiplex PCR reads. Here the sample spans 150,000 to 200,000 distinct CDR3 sequences, over 90% being singletons. The sample was CD8+ T cells from PBMCs. All receptors derive from a human donor with Susac syndrome.

The chain combines TRBV24-1 with TRBJ2-3; D is unresolved. Germline values: CDR1 KGHDR, CDR2 SFDVKD. The CDR3 covers 15 residues. V lost 4 bases to trimming and J lost 2 bases, with 12 bases between them. CDR3 sequence reads: CATSDEMGLTDTQYF. CDR3 nucleotide sequence: TGTGCCACCAGTGACGAAATGGGCCTCACAGATACGCAGTATTTT.

The V gene is TRBV12-3 or TRBV12-4, the J gene TRBJ2-3; 7 positions match TRBD2. V lost 4 bases, J lost 3 bases, and 4 bases stayed unmatched. The CDR3 contains 14 residues. DNA of the CDR3: TGTGCCAGCAGTTCCCAGCGGGGAACAGATACGCAGTATTTT. It encodes CASSSQRGTDTQYF.

This clonotype was seen only once. The chain links TRBV7-9 to TRBJ1-5; D possibly corresponds to TRBD1 (6 bases). Germline lookup yields CDR1 SEHNR and CDR2 FQNEAQ (reference sequence). This CDR3 spans 14 amino acids. Trimming took off 4 bases at V and 4 bases at J, with 11 bases between the two ends. DNA for the CDR3: TGTGCCAGCAGCTCGGCCAGGGGAAATCAGCCCCAGCATTTT. Amino acids: CASSSARGNQPQHF. The full variable domain, in which reference TRBV7-9 and TRBJ1-5 provide the parts outside the CDR3, is DTGVSQNPRHKITKRGQNVTFRCDPISEHNRLYWYRQTLGQGPEFLTYFQNEAQLEKSRLLSDRFSAERPKGSFSTLEIQRTEQGDSAMYLCASSSARGNQPQHFGDGTRLSIL.

The chain links TRBV23-1 to TRBJ1-2, with a possible D match to TRBD1 (5 bases). TRBV23-1 is recorded as an ORF, its role being uncertain. This CDR3 spans 14 amino acids. The ends were cut back, 11 bases at V and 2 bases at J, with 18 bases in the middle. The CDR3, as DNA: TGCGCCTCGGGACCTCGGGGGGAGAACTATGGCTACACCTTC. Encoded protein: CASGPRGENYGYTF.

This clonotype showed up just once. The gene calls are TRBV7-9 and TRBJ1-4; TRBD1 might be the D (5 bases). V lost 5 bases and J 4 bases, leaving 17 bases between the germline ends. Germline loops: CDR1 SEHNR, CDR2 FQNEAQ (reference sequence). This CDR3 region has 16 residues. CDR3 loop: CASSLSAGGFNEKLFF. Here the CDR3 DNA reads TGTGCCAGCAGCCTCTCTGCCGGGGGATTTAATGAAAAACTGTTTTTT.

This clonotype was counted once. The chain recombines TRBV7-3 with TRBJ2-2; a possible D gene is TRBD2 (6 bases). The CDR3 covers 13 residues. The V and J ends lost 5 bases and 6 bases respectively, with 10 bases between them. CDR1 SGHTA and CDR2 FQGTGA come from the germline V gene. The CDR3: CASSPGGAGELFF. CDR3 DNA: TGTGCCAGCAGCCCCGGGGGTGCCGGGGAGCTGTTTTTT.

V is TRBV10-2 and J is TRBJ2-3; 10 nucleotides agree with TRBD2. Looked up from germline, CDR1 is WSHSY and CDR2 is SAAADI. V lost 8 bases to trimming and J lost 1 base; unmatched junction nucleotides: 0. This CDR3 has 13 residues. CDR3 in amino acids: CASLAGGTDTQYF. As DNA, the CDR3 is TGCGCCAGCCTAGCGGGAGGCACAGATACGCAGTATTTT.

The chain links TRBV9 to TRBJ1-2; no reliable D call. This CDR3 comprises 12 residues. The ends were cut back, 4 bases at V and 1 base at J, with 5 bases in the middle. In germline, CDR1 is SGDLS, CDR2 YYNGEE. The CDR3 DNA is TGTGCCAGCAGCCAGCTTAACTATGGCTACACCTTC. This codes for CASSQLNYGYTF.

The V and J genes are TRBV2 and TRBJ2-5; 8 nucleotides agree with TRBD1. Germline V lookup: CDR1 SNHLY, CDR2 FYNNEI. The trim removed 5 bases at V and 6 bases at J, leaving 17 bases unmatched. CDR3 length: 17 amino acids. The CDR3 loop reads CASSKVVLDRVGQTQYF. CDR3 bases: TGTGCCAGCAGTAAGGTCGTGCTGGACAGGGTCGGTCAGACCCAGTACTTC.

The rearrangement uses TRBV6-5 and TRBJ2-7; D possibly corresponds to TRBD2 (5 bases). The CDR3 runs to 13 residues. Per the germline V gene, CDR1 is MNHEY and CDR2 is SVGAGI. Trimming cost V 3 bases and J 5 bases, with 11 bases left between them. The CDR3 protein is CASSYGGSHEQYF. The CDR3, as DNA: TGTGCCAGCAGTTATGGCGGGTCCCACGAGCAGTACTTC.

This chain uses TRBV20-1 with TRBJ2-1; either TRBD1 or TRBD2 may fit D (5 bases each). Germline CDR1 DFQATT, CDR2 SNEGSKA (reference sequence). The V and J ends lost 8 bases and 8 bases respectively, with 13 bases between them. CDR3 length: 11 amino acids. CDR3 DNA: TGCAGTCTACCGAGGGGTGATGAGCAGTTCTTC. Its protein is CSLPRGDEQFF.

The rearrangement links TRBV20-1 to TRBJ2-7, with 7 positions matching TRBD2. The length of the CDR3 is 15 residues. The trim removed 2 bases at V and 5 bases at J, leaving 12 bases unmatched. CDR1 and CDR2 (germline): DFQATT, SNEGSKA (reference sequence). The chain's CDR3 is CSARTFPTSTNEQYF. CDR3 coding DNA: TGCAGTGCTAGAACTTTCCCGACTAGCACAAACGAGCAGTACTTC.

The gene calls are TRBV13 and TRBJ1-2; no clear D. The CDR3 loop spans 14 amino acids. The V and J ends lost 7 bases and 0 bases respectively, with 12 bases between them. Germline V gene sequence: CDR1 PRHDT, CDR2 FYEKMQ (reference sequence). The CDR3 nucleotides read TGTGCCAGCACCTCCGGACGATCTAACTATGGCTACACCTTC. Amino acid sequence: CASTSGRSNYGYTF. Full variable domain (remainder filled in from reference TRBV13 and TRBJ1-2): AAGVIQSPRHLIKEKRETATLKCYPIPRHDTVYWYQQGPGQDPQFLISFYEKMQSDKGSIPDRFSAQQFSDYHSELNMSSLELGDSALYFCASTSGRSNYGYTFGSGTRLTVV.

V is TRBV30 and J is TRBJ1-4; D is uncertain. Per the germline V gene, CDR1 is GTSNPN and CDR2 is SVGIG (reference sequence). V was pared by 0 bases and J by 3 bases, with 11 bases between. CDR3 size: 15 residues. Here the CDR3 DNA reads TGTGCCTGGAGTGTACAAAGTCGGCCTAATGAAAAACTGTTTTTT. This encodes CAWSVQSRPNEKLFF.

The chain couples TRBV3-1 to TRBJ2-5; 7 bases align to TRBD1. Trimming cost V 1 base and J 0 bases; bases outside gene matches: 2. CDR3 length: 15 residues. Germline V gene lookup returns CDR1 LGHDT and CDR2 YNNKEL (reference sequence). For the CDR3, the DNA is TGTGCCAGCAGCCAAGGACAGGGTTACCAAGAGACCCAGTACTTC. Its translation is CASSQGQGYQETQYF.

The chain combines TRBV30 with TRBJ2-6, with D tentatively TRBD1 (5 bases). Germline lookup yields CDR1 GTSNPN and CDR2 SVGIG (reference sequence). The CDR3 contains 15 residues. Trimming left V 1 base short and J 0 bases short, with 7 bases between. The CDR3 DNA reads TGTGCCTGGAGTGAAGACAGCTCTGGGGCCAACGTCCTGACTTTC. Its protein product is CAWSEDSSGANVLTF.

The rearrangement uses TRBV20-1 and TRBJ1-2; D is undetermined. CDR3 size: 13 residues. The V end was cut by 6 bases, the J end by 6 bases, with 17 bases between. CDR1 and CDR2 (germline): DFQATT, SNEGSKA (reference sequence). CDR3 coding DNA: TGCAGTGCCGTCGTCCAGCAGCCAAATGGCTACACCTTC. Its translation: CSAVVQQPNGYTF.

The chain uses TRBV3-1 and TRBJ2-5, with unresolved D. CDR1 and CDR2 from the germline V gene are LGHDT and YNNKEL (reference sequence). The CDR3 totals 13 residues. V lost 1 base and J 3 bases, leaving 6 bases between the germline ends. CDR3 sequence: CASSQGSEETQYF. The CDR3 coding sequence is TGTGCCAGCAGCCAAGGGTCGGAAGAGACCCAGTACTTC.

The rearrangement links TRBV15 to TRBJ2-3, with TRBD2 matching over 10 bases. CDR1 and CDR2 (germline): LNHNV, YYDKDF (reference sequence). Trimming at V came to 0 bases and at J to 5 bases, leaving 11 bases not matched to a gene. This CDR3 contains 18 residues. The chain's CDR3 is CATSRDLSGRGKKDTQYF. The CDR3 DNA follows: TGTGCCACCAGCAGAGATCTGAGCGGGAGGGGGAAGAAAGATACGCAGTATTTT.

The chain couples TRBV12-3 or TRBV12-4 to TRBJ1-6, with D perhaps matching TRBD1 (6 bases). The V end was cut by 1 base, the J end by 7 bases, with 11 bases between. This CDR3 has 15 residues. The CDR3 bases are TGTGCCAGCAGTTTAGTCAGGGGACGAAATTCACCCCTCCACTTT. Residues: CASSLVRGRNSPLHF.

The CDR3 region is CASSSGGLDEQFF. As DNA, the CDR3 is TGTGCCAGCAGCTCCGGGGGGCTAGATGAGCAGTTCTTC. The V call is TRBV7-3, the J call TRBJ2-1, with D possibly being TRBD2 (7 bases). CDR1 and CDR2 from the germline V gene are SGHTA and FQGTGA. The CDR3 has 13 residues. V lost 4 bases to trimming and J lost 8 bases, with 12 bases between them.

This chain connects TRBV11-2 to TRBJ1-1, with 8 bases fitting TRBD1. The V gene end was trimmed by 0 bases and the J gene end by 2 bases; junction bases not matched to a gene: 5. From germline, CDR1 is SGHAT and CDR2 FQNNGV. CDR3 size: 16 residues. This CDR3 is CASSLDGGQGNTEAFF. CDR3 in DNA: TGTGCCAGCAGCTTAGACGGAGGACAGGGCAACACTGAAGCTTTCTTT.

CDR3 nucleotide sequence: TGTGCCTGGAGATCTACAGGGGCGCGGACTGAAGCTTTCTTT. Translated: CAWRSTGARTEAFF. V gene TRBV30 combines with J gene TRBJ1-1, with 7 positions matching TRBD1. V trimming: 3 bases; J trimming: 5 bases; junction bases outside the gene matches: 9. The CDR3 length is 14 residues. Germline V lookup: CDR1 GTSNPN, CDR2 SVGIG (reference sequence).

The V and J genes are TRBV7-9 and TRBJ2-5, with D tentatively TRBD2 (5 bases). The CDR3 has 15 amino acids. Trimming pared 0 bases from V and 1 base from J, leaving 9 bases between. Germline V gene sequence: CDR1 SEHNR, CDR2 FQNEAQ (reference sequence). The CDR3, as DNA: TGTGCCAGCAGCTTAGCTGCGGGTTTCCAAGAGACCCAGTACTTC. It encodes CASSLAAGFQETQYF.

This clonotype was detected only once. The V gene is TRBV5-6, the J gene TRBJ2-6; no firm D call. This CDR3 spans 16 amino acids. Trimming removed 3 bases from V and 4 bases from J, with 14 bases in between. Germline V gene lookup returns CDR1 SGHDT and CDR2 YYEEEE. The CDR3 DNA reads TGTGCCAGCAGCTCTTCCGAGGACGTGGGGGCCAACGTCCTGACTTTC. Encoded protein: CASSSSEDVGANVLTF.